Described below is a single T cell receptor (beta chain) sequence and its context. This sample was taken from a study of OX40 agonist ivuxolimab in advanced cancers. Sequencing used immunoSEQ multiplex PCR; TCRdb keeps in-frame clones, though not all of them. The table records some 65,000 clones, 85% of them present only once. The CDR3 runs to 15 residues. The germline CDR1 and CDR2 sequences are SGDLS and YYNGEE. V lost 4 bases to trimming and J lost 4 bases; unmatched junction nucleotides: 10. This chain uses TRBV9 with TRBJ1-2; 7 bases are shared with TRBD1. The source of this sequence is an adult with an advanced solid tumor such as melanoma, head and neck, liver or kidney cancer. Here the sequenced sample was CD4+ or CD8+ T cells sorted from blood, taken in a trial of the OX40 agonist ivuxolimab. CDR3 amino acids: CASSPRTGPSYGYTF. CDR3 bases: TGTGCCAGCAGCCCCCGGACAGGACCCTCCTATGGCTACACCTTC.